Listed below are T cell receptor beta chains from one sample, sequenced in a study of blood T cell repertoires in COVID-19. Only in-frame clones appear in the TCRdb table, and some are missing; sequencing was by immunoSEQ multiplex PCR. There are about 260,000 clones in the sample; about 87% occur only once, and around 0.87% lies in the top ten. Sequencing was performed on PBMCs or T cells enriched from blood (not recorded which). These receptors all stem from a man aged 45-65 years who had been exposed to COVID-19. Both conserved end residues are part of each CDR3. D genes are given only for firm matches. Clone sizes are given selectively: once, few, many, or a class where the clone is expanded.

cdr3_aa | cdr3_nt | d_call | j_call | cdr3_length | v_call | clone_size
CASSGQFNTEAFF | TGTGCCAGCAGCGGACAATTCAACACTGAAGCTTTCTTT | NA | TRBJ1-1 | 13 | TRBV12-3/TRBV12-4 | NA
CASSPDRGDGYTF | TGTGCCAGCAGTCCCGACAGGGGAGATGGCTACACCTTC | TRBD1 | TRBJ1-2 | 13 | TRBV12-3/TRBV12-4 | NA
CASSLDGFYGYTF | TGTGCCAGCAGCTTAGACGGGTTCTATGGCTACACCTTC | NA | TRBJ1-2 | 13 | TRBV13 | once
CASSLGGTGQNEQFF | TGTGCCAGCAGCTTGGGCGGGACAGGGCAAAATGAGCAGTTCTTC | TRBD1 | TRBJ2-1 | 15 | TRBV5-4 | NA
CSVGTGGGGELFF | TGCAGCGTCGGGACAGGGGGTGGCGGGGAGCTGTTTTTT | TRBD1 | TRBJ2-2 | 13 | TRBV29-1 | NA
CASSQGLGSYNEQFF | TGTGCCAGCAGCCAGGGACTAGGGTCCTACAATGAGCAGTTCTTC | TRBD2 | TRBJ2-1 | 15 | TRBV7-3 | few
CASSQTHRGTYGYTF | TGTGCCAGCAGTCAGACCCACCGGGGGACCTATGGCTACACCTTC | NA | TRBJ1-2 | 15 | TRBV6-5 | NA
CASSWARNYGYTF | TGTGCCAGCAGCTGGGCCAGAAACTATGGCTACACCTTC | NA | TRBJ1-2 | 13 | TRBV7-2 | NA
CASSFGRNTEAFF | TGTGCCAGCAGTTTTGGCAGGAACACTGAAGCTTTCTTT | NA | TRBJ1-1 | 13 | TRBV12-3/TRBV12-4 | NA
CASSPPGGGLEKLFF | TGTGCCAGCAGCCCCCCCGGGGGAGGTCTGGAAAAACTGTTTTTT | NA | TRBJ1-4 | 15 | TRBV9 | NA
CASSSSGQGAGETQYF | TGTGCCAGCAGTTCCTCGGGACAGGGGGCAGGGGAGACCCAGTACTTC | TRBD1 | TRBJ2-5 | 16 | TRBV28 | NA
CASSPLRAENLHF | TGTGCCAGCTCACCTCTGAGGGCTGAGAACCTCCACTTT | NA | TRBJ1-6 | 13 | TRBV18 | NA
CASSVAINTEAFF | TGCGCCAGCAGCGTAGCGATAAACACTGAAGCTTTCTTT | NA | TRBJ1-1 | 13 | TRBV5-1 | NA
CASSFPTGNTEAFF | TGTGCCAGCAGCTTTCCAACAGGAAACACTGAAGCTTTCTTT | NA | TRBJ1-1 | 14 | TRBV5-4 | NA
CASSFHRGEFGYTF | TGTGCCAGCAGCTTCCACAGGGGCGAGTTTGGCTACACCTTC | TRBD1 | TRBJ1-2 | 14 | TRBV5-5 | NA
CASSLVGRWGQETQYF | TGTGCCAGCAGCTTGGTCGGTAGATGGGGGCAAGAGACGCAGTATTTT | NA | TRBJ2-3 | 16 | TRBV11-3 | NA
CASSQVTGGKNNSPLHF | TGCGCCAGCAGCCAAGTGACAGGGGGAAAGAATAATTCACCCCTCCACTTT | TRBD1 | TRBJ1-6 | 17 | TRBV4-1 | NA
CASRERDSSYNEQFF | TGCGCCAGCAGGGAGCGGGACTCCTCCTACAATGAGCAGTTCTTC | TRBD2 | TRBJ2-1 | 15 | TRBV23-1 | once
CASSLRPGGPTDTQYF | TGTGCCAGCAGCTTGCGGCCGGGAGGGCCGACAGATACGCAGTATTTT | TRBD2 | TRBJ2-3 | 16 | TRBV5-6 | NA
CASSLGPHSGSTDTQYF | TGCGCCAGCAGCTTGGGGCCACATAGCGGGAGCACAGATACGCAGTATTTT | TRBD2 | TRBJ2-3 | 17 | TRBV5-1 | NA